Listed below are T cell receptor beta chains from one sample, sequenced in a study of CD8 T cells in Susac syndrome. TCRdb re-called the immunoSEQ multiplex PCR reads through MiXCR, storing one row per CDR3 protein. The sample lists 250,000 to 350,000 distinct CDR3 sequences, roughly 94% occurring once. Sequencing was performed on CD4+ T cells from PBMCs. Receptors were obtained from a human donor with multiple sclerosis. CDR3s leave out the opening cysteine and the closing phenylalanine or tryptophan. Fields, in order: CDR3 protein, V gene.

ASSRGLSGNQPQH TRBV4-3
ASSRQTGYGYT TRBV12-3/TRBV12-4
AFARGGSSYNEQF TRBV30
ASARDTNTGELF TRBV3-1
ASSLLSGEETQY TRBV5-1
ASSLEGQGGNIQY TRBV5-1
ASSLGQGTTIY TRBV5-1
ASSFKSGPTGELF TRBV12-3/TRBV12-4
AWSTRYNEQF TRBV30
ASSLGEQGARANTQY TRBV5-1
ASSHWTSGRSPETQY TRBV5-6
ASSRRGAGTEAF TRBV7-9
AWSSTPDGYT TRBV30
ASSQNKDSPLH TRBV3-1
AWSRGTSGSWETQY TRBV30
SVGGQNQPQH TRBV29-1
ASSAKGLASSNTGELF TRBV5-1
SAQSAAPAQY TRBV20-1
SVDRDSSEAF TRBV29-1
ASNMGQGDGYT TRBV5-1
ASSVEETQY TRBV9
ASSQHDRSGGYT TRBV3-1
ASRDPLRLSRHSY TRBV2
AWTGGAETQY TRBV30
SVEIGEGQPQH TRBV29-1
ASSSALMLGNEQF TRBV7-8
SQNAGKGGGTEAF TRBV20-1
SVDRIGTGSYEQY TRBV29-1
ASSEIIWGYT TRBV2